This T cell receptor beta chain originates from a study of blood T cell repertoires in COVID-19. Whole-study context: Samples taken during acute and convalescent COVID-19 were collected in the United States, Italy and Spain. PBMCs, B-cell-depleted T cells, or T cells were the source of the cDNA or gDNA that made up the material.

The assay was immunoSEQ multiplex PCR, and TCRdb's table has in-frame clones only and misses some. This sample yields under 70,000 clones, of which around 84% are seen a single time; around 13% belongs to the top ten. The CDR3 has 15 residues. Germline V CDR1 and CDR2: SGHAT, FQDESV (reference sequence). The V end lost 5 bases, the J end lost 0 bases, and 14 bases lay between the germline ends. Sequenced: peripheral blood. This receptor was obtained from an elderly woman with acute or convalescent COVID-19. The chain employs TRBV11-1 and TRBJ2-7, with a possible D match to TRBD2 (6 bases). CDR3 residues: CASSQDAGFSYEQYF. CDR3 bases: TGTGCCAGCAGCCAAGACGCGGGGTTCTCCTACGAGCAGTACTTC.